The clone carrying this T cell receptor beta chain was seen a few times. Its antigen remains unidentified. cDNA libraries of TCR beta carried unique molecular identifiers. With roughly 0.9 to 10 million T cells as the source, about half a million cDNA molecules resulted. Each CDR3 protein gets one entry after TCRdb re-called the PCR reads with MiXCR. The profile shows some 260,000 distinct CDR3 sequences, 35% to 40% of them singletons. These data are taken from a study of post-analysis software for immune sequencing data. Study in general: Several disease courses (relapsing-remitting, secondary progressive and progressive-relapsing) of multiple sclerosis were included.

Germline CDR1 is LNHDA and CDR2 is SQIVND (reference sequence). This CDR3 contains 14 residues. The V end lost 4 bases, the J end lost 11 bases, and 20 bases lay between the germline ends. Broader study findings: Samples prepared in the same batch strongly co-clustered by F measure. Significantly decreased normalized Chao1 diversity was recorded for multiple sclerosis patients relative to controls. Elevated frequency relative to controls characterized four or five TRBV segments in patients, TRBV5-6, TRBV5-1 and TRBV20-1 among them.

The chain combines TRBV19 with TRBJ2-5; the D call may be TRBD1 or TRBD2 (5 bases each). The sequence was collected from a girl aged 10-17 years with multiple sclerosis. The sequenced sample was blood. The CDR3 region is CASSRGRDPNEQYF. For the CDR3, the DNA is TGTGCCAGTAGTAGAGGCAGGGACCCCAATGAGCAGTACTTC.